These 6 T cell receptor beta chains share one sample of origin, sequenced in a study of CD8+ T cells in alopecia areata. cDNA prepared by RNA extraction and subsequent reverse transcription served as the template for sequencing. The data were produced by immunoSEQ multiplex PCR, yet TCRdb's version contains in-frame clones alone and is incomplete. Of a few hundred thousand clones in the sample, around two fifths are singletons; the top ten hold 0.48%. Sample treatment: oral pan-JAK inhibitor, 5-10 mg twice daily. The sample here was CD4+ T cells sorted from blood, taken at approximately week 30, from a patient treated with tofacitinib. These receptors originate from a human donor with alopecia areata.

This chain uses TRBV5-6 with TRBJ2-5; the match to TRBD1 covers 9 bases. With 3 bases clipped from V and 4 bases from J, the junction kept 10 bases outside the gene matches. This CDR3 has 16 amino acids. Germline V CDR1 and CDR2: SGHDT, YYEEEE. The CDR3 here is CASSSYRDRVGETQYF. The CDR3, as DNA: TGTGCCAGCAGCTCCTACCGGGACAGGGTGGGAGAGACCCAGTACTTC.

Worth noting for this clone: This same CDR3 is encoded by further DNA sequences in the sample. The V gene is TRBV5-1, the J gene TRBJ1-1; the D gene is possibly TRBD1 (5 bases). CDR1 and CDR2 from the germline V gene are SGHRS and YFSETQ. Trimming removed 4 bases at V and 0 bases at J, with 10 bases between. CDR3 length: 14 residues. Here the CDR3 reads CASSPGTVNTEAFF. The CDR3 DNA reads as TGCGCCAGCAGCCCCGGGACGGTGAACACTGAAGCTTTCTTT.

This CDR3 reads CASSLGAGANVLTF. The DNA of the CDR3 is TGTGCCAGCAGTTTGGGGGCTGGGGCCAACGTCCTGACTTTC. The chain combines TRBV27 with TRBJ2-6; D may match TRBD1 or TRBD2 (5 bases each). CDR1 and CDR2 from the germline V gene are MNHEY and SMNVEV (reference sequence). The ends were cut back, 3 bases at V and 2 bases at J, with 5 bases in the middle. The CDR3 spans 14 residues.

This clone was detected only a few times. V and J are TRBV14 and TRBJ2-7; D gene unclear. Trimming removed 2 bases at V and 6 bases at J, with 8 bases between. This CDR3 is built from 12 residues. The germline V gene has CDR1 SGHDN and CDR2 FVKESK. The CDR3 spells CASSQPPTEQYF. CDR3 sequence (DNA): TGTGCCAGCAGCCAACCGCCCACCGAGCAGTACTTC.

In DNA, the CDR3 is TGTGCCAGCAGCGCGTACAATGAGCAGTTCTTC. This gives the protein CASSAYNEQFF. The genes are TRBV7-2 and TRBJ2-1; the D is unclear. This CDR3 contains 11 residues. The germline CDR1 and CDR2 sequences are SGHTA and FQGNSA. V was cut by 5 bases and J by 4 bases, with 3 bases left in between.

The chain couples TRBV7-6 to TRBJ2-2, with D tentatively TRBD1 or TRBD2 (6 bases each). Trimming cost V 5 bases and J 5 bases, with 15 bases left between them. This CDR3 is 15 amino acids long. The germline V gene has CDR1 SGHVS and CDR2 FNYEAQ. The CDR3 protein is CASSRGERRTGELFF. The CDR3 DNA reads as TGTGCCAGCAGCAGGGGGGAGAGGAGAACCGGGGAGCTGTTTTTT.